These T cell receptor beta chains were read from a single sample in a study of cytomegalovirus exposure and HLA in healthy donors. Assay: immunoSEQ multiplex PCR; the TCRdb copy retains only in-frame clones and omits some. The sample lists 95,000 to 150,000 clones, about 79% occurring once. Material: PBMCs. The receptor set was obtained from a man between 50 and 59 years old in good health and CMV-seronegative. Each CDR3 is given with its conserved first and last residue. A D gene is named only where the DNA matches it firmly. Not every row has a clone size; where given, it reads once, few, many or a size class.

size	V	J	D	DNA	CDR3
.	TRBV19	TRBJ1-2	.	TGTGCCAGTTGGGGACTGCCCGGGGGACTGAATGGCTACACCTTC	CASWGLPGGLNGYTF
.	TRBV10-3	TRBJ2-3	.	TGTGCCATCAGTACAGGCCTTAGCACAGATACGCAGTATTTT	CAISTGLSTDTQYF
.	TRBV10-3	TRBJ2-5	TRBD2	TGTGCCATCAGTGTGGCGGGGGGGGAAGAGACCCAGTACTTC	CAISVAGGEETQYF
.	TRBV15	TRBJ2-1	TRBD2	TGTGCCACCAGCACCCCAGCGGGGCGGGTTTTAAGCTCCTACAATGAGCAGTTCTTC	CATSTPAGRVLSSYNEQFF
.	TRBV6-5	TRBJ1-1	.	TGTGCCAGCCGCCCGTCAGGGACAAGGGACACTGAAGCTTTCTTT	CASRPSGTRDTEAFF
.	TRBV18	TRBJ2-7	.	TGTGCCAGCTCACCACTGAACGGGGGAGTCGAGCAGTACTTC	CASSPLNGGVEQYF
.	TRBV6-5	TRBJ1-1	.	TGTGCCAGCAGTCGACTGAGGACAACTTTCTTT	CASSRLRTTFF
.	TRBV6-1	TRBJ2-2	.	TGTGCCAGCAGTGAGCAGGGGAACACCGGGGAGCTGTTTTTT	CASSEQGNTGELFF
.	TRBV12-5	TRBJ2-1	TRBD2	TGTGCTAGTGGTACATCGGGGGGGCCAATCAATGAGCAGTTCTTC	CASGTSGGPINEQFF
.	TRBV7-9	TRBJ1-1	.	TGTTCCAGCAGCTTAGCGTCGCGGGGAAGGACGACTGAAGCTTTCTTT	CSSSLASRGRTTEAFF
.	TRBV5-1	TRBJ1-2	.	TGCGCCAGCAGCTTGGGGGCCGGGGGAGGCTACACCTTC	CASSLGAGGGYTF
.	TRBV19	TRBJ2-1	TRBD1	TGTGCCAGTTGGTCCGGGGACAGCTCCTACAATGAGCAGTTCTTC	CASWSGDSSYNEQFF
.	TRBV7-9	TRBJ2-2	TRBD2	TGTGCCAGCAGCTCGCGGGGGGGCCGGACCGGGGAGCTGTTTTTT	CASSSRGGRTGELFF
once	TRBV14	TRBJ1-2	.	TGTGCCAGCAGCCAAGATCTCCACTCTAACTATGGCTACACCTTC	CASSQDLHSNYGYTF
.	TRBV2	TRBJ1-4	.	TGTGCCAGCAACGGAGGGGTGCGGGAAGAAAAACTGTTTTTT	CASNGGVREEKLFF
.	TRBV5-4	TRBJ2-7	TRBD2	TGTGCCAGCAGCGCGGTAGCGGGGGGGCCTTCCGGAGACGAGCAGTACTTC	CASSAVAGGPSGDEQYF
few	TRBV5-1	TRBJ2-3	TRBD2	TGCGCCAGCAGCGTTCCTTTAGCGGGGGGAACAGATACGCAGTATTTT	CASSVPLAGGTDTQYF
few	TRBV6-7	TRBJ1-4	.	TGTGCCAGCAGTTACAGGGGGTCAGGACTGTTTTTT	CASSYRGSGLFF
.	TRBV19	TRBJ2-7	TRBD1	TGTGCCAGTAGTATCTCGGGACAGGGGGCCTACGAGCAGTACTTC	CASSISGQGAYEQYF
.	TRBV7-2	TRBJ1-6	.	TGTGCCAGCACTCCGGGACAAGCAAATTCACCCCTCCACTTT	CASTPGQANSPLHF
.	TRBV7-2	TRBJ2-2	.	TGTGCCAGCAGCTTGTTGGAGGGGGAGCTGTTTTTT	CASSLLEGELFF
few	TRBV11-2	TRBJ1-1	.	TGTGCCAGCAGCCCGGGGGGGACTGAAGCTTTCTTT	CASSPGGTEAFF
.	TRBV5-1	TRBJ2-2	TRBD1	TGCGCCAGCAGCTTGGCGGCAGGGGGAAACACCGGGGAGCTGTTTTTT	CASSLAAGGNTGELFF
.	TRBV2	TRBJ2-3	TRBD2	TGTGTCAGCAGTAGCGGGGGTTTCACAGATACGCAGTATTTT	CVSSSGGFTDTQYF
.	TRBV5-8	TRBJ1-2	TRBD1	TGTGCCAGCCTTAGGGCAGGGGGAAACTATGGCTACACCTTC	CASLRAGGNYGYTF
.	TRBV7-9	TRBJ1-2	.	TGTGCCAGCAGCCCAAAAGGGGTTTACACCTTC	CASSPKGVYTF
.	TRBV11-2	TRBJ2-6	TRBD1	TGTGCCAGCAGCCCGGGGACAGGGTACTCTGGGGCCAACGTCCTGACTTTC	CASSPGTGYSGANVLTF
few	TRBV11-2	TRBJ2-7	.	TGTGCCAGCAGCTTAGCTCTATCCTACGAGCAGTACTTC	CASSLALSYEQYF
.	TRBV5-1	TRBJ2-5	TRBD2	TGCGCCAGCAGCTGGCTAGCGGGGGAGAGGGAGACCCAGTACTTC	CASSWLAGERETQYF
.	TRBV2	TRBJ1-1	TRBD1	TGTGCCAGCAGTGTTAGACAGGGCCACACTGAAGCTTTCTTT	CASSVRQGHTEAFF
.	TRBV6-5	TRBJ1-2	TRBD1	TGTGCCAGCAACCTTGAGGCCACAGGGGCATATGGCTACACCTTC	CASNLEATGAYGYTF
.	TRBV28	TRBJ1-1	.	TGTGCCAGCAGTTTCGCGGGTCAGAACACTGAAGCTTTCTTT	CASSFAGQNTEAFF
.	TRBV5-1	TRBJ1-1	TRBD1	TGCGCCAGCAGCCACCCAGGGGGCGACACTGAAGCTTTCTTT	CASSHPGGDTEAFF
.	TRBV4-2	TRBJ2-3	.	TGTGCCAGCAGCCAAGCGGGTCAGGGGGGAGATACGCAGTATTTT	CASSQAGQGGDTQYF
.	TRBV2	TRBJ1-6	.	TGTGCCAGCAGTGAAACCCGGAAAGGGGATAATTCACCCCTCCACTTT	CASSETRKGDNSPLHF